The 21 T cell receptor beta chains below come from one sample, sequenced in a study of blood T cell repertoires in COVID-19. Sequencing was performed with immunoSEQ multiplex PCR; in TCRdb, only in-frame clones are kept and a portion is missing. This repertoire shows 88,000 or so clones, 75% to 90% found once; its top ten account for 6.5% to 9%. The sequencing input was peripheral blood. The receptors derive from a man in his fifties or sixties with acute or convalescent COVID-19.

V gene TRBV5-4 combines with J gene TRBJ2-3; 9 nucleotides align to TRBD1. This CDR3 is 14 amino acids long. Germline loops: CDR1 SGHNT, CDR2 YYREEE (reference sequence). The J segment lost 1 base and the V segment lost 3 bases, leaving 0 bases of the junction unmatched. The chain's CDR3 is CASSWDRGTDTQYF. CDR3 DNA: TGTGCCAGCAGCTGGGACAGGGGCACAGATACGCAGTATTTT.

The chain is built from TRBV15 and TRBJ1-5; 8 nucleotides line up with TRBD1. The germline CDR1 and CDR2 sequences are LNHNV and YYDKDF (reference sequence). The J segment lost 5 bases and the V segment lost 5 bases, leaving 5 bases of the junction unmatched. The CDR3 runs to 14 residues. CDR3 protein: CATSGGTGDQPQHF. The CDR3 DNA is TGTGCCACCAGCGGGGGGACAGGTGATCAGCCCCAGCATTTT. Full variable domain (rest looked up from reference TRBV15 and TRBJ1-5): DAMVIQNPRYQVTQFGKPVTLSCSQTLNHNVMYWYQQKSSQAPKLLFHYYDKDFNNEADTPDNFQSRRPNTSFCFLDIRSPGLGDTAMYLCATSGGTGDQPQHFGDGTRLSIL.

The V call is TRBV19, the J call TRBJ2-3; the match to TRBD1 covers 9 bases. The CDR3 runs 16 residues. The germline CDR1 and CDR2 sequences are LNHDA and SQIVND (reference sequence). V was pared by 6 bases and J by 3 bases, with 10 bases of the junction left unmatched. CDR3 protein: CASSRGQGRGTDTQYF. The DNA of the CDR3 is TGTGCCAGTAGCCGAGGACAGGGGAGGGGAACAGATACGCAGTATTTT.

This rearrangement joins TRBV18 to TRBJ2-3, with D maybe TRBD2 (5 bases). Germline lookup yields CDR1 KGHSH and CDR2 LQKENI. The CDR3 runs to 18 residues. The germline V and J ends were trimmed by 3 bases and 3 bases, with 22 bases remaining between them. In DNA form, the CDR3 reads TGTGCCAGCTCACCGAGAGATCGGGTCCTTACTAGGACAGATACGCAGTATTTT. Translating gives CASSPRDRVLTRTDTQYF. Drawing the rest from reference TRBV18 and TRBJ2-3, the complete variable domain is NAGVMQNPRHLVRRRGQEARLRCSPMKGHSHVYWYRQLPEEGLKFMVYLQKENIIDESGMPKERFSAEFPKEGPSILRIQQVVRGDSAAYFCASSPRDRVLTRTDTQYFGPGTRLTVL.

This sequence joins TRBV9 and TRBJ1-1; D gene uncertain. V was clipped by 4 bases and J by 1 base, with 8 bases between them. There are 13 residues in the CDR3. Germline values: CDR1 SGDLS, CDR2 YYNGEE. DNA for the CDR3: TGTGCCAGCAGCATAGGGCAGAACACTGAAGCTTTCTTT. Residues: CASSIGQNTEAFF.

This clone came up a few times. The chain employs TRBV19 and TRBJ2-5; 9 bases align to TRBD2. Germline lookup yields CDR1 LNHDA and CDR2 SQIVND (reference sequence). The CDR3 has 15 residues. V lost 3 bases and J lost 1; bases outside the gene matches: 3. CDR3 sequence: CASSMSAGGQETQYF. CDR3 in DNA: TGTGCCAGTAGTATGTCAGCGGGGGGCCAAGAGACCCAGTACTTC.

This clone was counted between two and nine times. The identical CDR3 is also encoded by other nucleotide sequences in the sample. CDR3 residues: CAWRQTSGQETQYF. The DNA of the CDR3 is TGTGCCTGGAGACAAACTAGCGGCCAAGAGACCCAGTACTTC. The rearrangement links TRBV30 to TRBJ2-5; TRBD2 aligns across 8 bases. The junction had 4 bases not matched to a gene; V was cut back by 3 bases and J by 1 base. CDR1 is GTSNPN, CDR2 SVGIG, per germline (reference sequence). The CDR3 sequence is 14 residues long. Looking up the rest from reference TRBV30 and TRBJ2-5 gives the full variable domain: SQTIHQWPATLVQPVGSPLSLECTVEGTSNPNLYWYRQAAGRGLQLLFYSVGIGQISSEVPQNLSASRPQDRQFILSSKKLLLSDSGFYLCAWRQTSGQETQYFGPGTRLLVL.

This clone was seen just once. The chain links TRBV5-1 to TRBJ2-3; D is possibly TRBD2 (6 bases). Per the germline V gene, CDR1 is SGHRS and CDR2 is YFSETQ. V gave up 3 bases and J gave up 2 bases, with 16 bases separating them. The CDR3 consists of 16 residues. The CDR3 DNA is TGCGCCAGCAGCTCCCATCCGGGACTCAACACAGATACGCAGTATTTT. Translated: CASSSHPGLNTDTQYF. Together with reference TRBV5-1 and TRBJ2-3, the CDR3 gives the full variable domain: KAGVTQTPRYLIKTRGQQVTLSCSPISGHRSVSWYQQTPGQGLQFLFEYFSETQRNKGNFPGRFSGRQFSNSRSEMNVSTLELGDSALYLCASSSHPGLNTDTQYFGPGTRLTVL.

This clone came up many times. The chain employs TRBV6-5 and TRBJ2-7, with 7 bases matching TRBD1. V lost 6 bases to trimming and J lost 3 bases; unmatched junction nucleotides: 5. There are 13 residues in the CDR3. Germline V gene lookup returns CDR1 MNHEY and CDR2 SVGAGI. CDR3 DNA sequence: TGTGCCAGCAGGAGAGGGGGCGACTACGAGCAGTACTTC. Protein product: CASRRGGDYEQYF.

This clone was seen a few times. The gene calls are TRBV29-1 and TRBJ2-2; D is ambiguous. Trimming took 5 bases from V and 4 from J, leaving 14 bases between them. The CDR3 contains 14 residues. Germline V lookup: CDR1 SQVTM, CDR2 ANQGSEA. The CDR3 region is CSVRHGTGTGELFF. For the CDR3, the DNA is TGCAGCGTTCGGCATGGAACGGGCACCGGGGAGCTGTTTTTT.

The chain carries TRBV6-2 or TRBV6-3 and TRBJ1-1; no reliable D call. Germline CDR1 MNHEY, CDR2 SVGEGT. V shed 6 bases and J shed 4 bases, with 9 bases lying between them. This CDR3 region has 12 residues. CDR3 in DNA: TGTGCCAGCAGCCATGGAGGCACTGAAGCTTTCTTT. Protein: CASSHGGTEAFF.

This clone is a singleton in its sample. J is TRBJ1-1 and V is TRBV5-1; D is unresolved. This CDR3 has 14 amino acids. V was cut by 1 base and J by 6 bases, with 13 bases left in between. Germline values: CDR1 SGHRS, CDR2 YFSETQ. In DNA, the CDR3 is TGCGCCAGCAGCTTGCTCGCGGTAAGCTCTGAAGCTTTCTTT. Residues: CASSLLAVSSEAFF.

The chain carries TRBV7-8 and TRBJ1-2, with TRBD1 as a possible D gene (5 bases). Looked up from germline, CDR1 is SGHVS and CDR2 is FQNEAQ. The CDR3 totals 14 residues. Trimming left V 2 bases short and J 4 bases short, with 11 bases between. The CDR3 coding sequence is TGTGCCAGCAGCTTAAGTGACAGCCTCTATGGCTACACCTTC. Residues: CASSLSDSLYGYTF.

V gene TRBV19 combines with J gene TRBJ2-1, with 8 bases that match TRBD1. Germline lookup yields CDR1 LNHDA and CDR2 SQIVND (reference sequence). Trimming removed 5 bases from V and 5 bases from J; junction bases left unmatched: 5. The CDR3 length is 14 residues. The CDR3 protein is CASSPDRVNNEQFF. The CDR3 DNA sequence: TGTGCCAGTAGTCCGGACAGGGTTAACAATGAGCAGTTCTTC.

V is TRBV19 and J is TRBJ2-1, with D tentatively TRBD2 (6 bases). The CDR3 loop spans 13 amino acids. In germline, CDR1 is LNHDA, CDR2 SQIVND (reference sequence). V lost 3 bases and J lost 5, with 8 bases in between. The CDR3 region has the DNA TGTGCCAGTAGTATCCAGCGGGACAATGAGCAGTTCTTC. Protein sequence: CASSIQRDNEQFF.

This rearrangement joins TRBV15 to TRBJ1-5, with TRBD1 matching over 8 bases. With 0 bases clipped from V and 4 bases from J, the junction kept 5 bases outside the gene matches. The CDR3 totals 16 residues. Per germline, CDR1 LNHNV and CDR2 YYDKDF (reference sequence). This chain's CDR3 is CATSRDQGAFNQPQHF. Here the CDR3 DNA reads TGTGCCACCAGCAGAGATCAGGGGGCTTTTAATCAGCCCCAGCATTTT.

The gene calls are TRBV15 and TRBJ1-2; a weak D match, TRBD1 (5 bases). This CDR3 is built from 14 residues. V was cut by 3 bases and J by 2 bases, with 10 bases left in between. Germline V gene sequence: CDR1 LNHNV, CDR2 YYDKDF (reference sequence). The chain's CDR3 is CATSRWDSNYGYTF. Written as DNA, the CDR3 is TGTGCCACCAGCAGGTGGGACTCAAACTATGGCTACACCTTC. Looking up the rest from reference TRBV15 and TRBJ1-2 gives the full variable domain: DAMVIQNPRYQVTQFGKPVTLSCSQTLNHNVMYWYQQKSSQAPKLLFHYYDKDFNNEADTPDNFQSRRPNTSFCFLDIRSPGLGDTAMYLCATSRWDSNYGYTFGSGTRLTVV.

V and J are TRBV12-3 or TRBV12-4 and TRBJ1-4; TRBD1 matches at 7 bases. Unmatched junction bases numbered 1, after V lost 5 bases and J lost 7 bases. CDR3 length equals 12 residues. The CDR3 DNA sequence: TGTGCCAGCAGTAGGACAGGTGAAAAACTGTTTTTT. Amino acids: CASSRTGEKLFF.

The V and J genes are TRBV18 and TRBJ2-5, with D possibly being TRBD2 (6 bases). Trimming removed 3 bases at V and 3 bases at J, with 32 bases between. The length of the CDR3 is 21 residues. Germline V gene lookup returns CDR1 KGHSH and CDR2 LQKENI. The CDR3 nucleotides are TGTGCCAGCTCACCGACCACGACCTACGACGGGGGTCCAAGATATGAAGAGACCCAGTACTTC. Amino acids: CASSPTTTYDGGPRYEETQYF.

V usage is TRBV5-1 and J usage is TRBJ1-1, with D hard to call. In germline, CDR1 is SGHRS, CDR2 YFSETQ. V lost 1 base and J lost 1, with 8 bases in between. This CDR3 spans 14 amino acids. DNA of the CDR3: TGCGCCAGCAGCTTGACGGCGGCGAACACTGAAGCTTTCTTT. Translating it yields CASSLTAANTEAFF.

The rearrangement joins TRBV27 to TRBJ2-5; 8 nucleotides align to TRBD1. CDR3 length equals 15 residues. The germline gives CDR1 MNHEY, CDR2 SMNVEV (reference sequence). J was trimmed by 5 bases and V by 7 bases; bases with no gene match: 12. The CDR3 DNA is TGTGCCAGCATTCGGAAAGGACAGGGACAGGAGACCCAGTACTTC. It specifies CASIRKGQGQETQYF.